This T cell receptor beta chain came from a study of identical twins. Study conclusions and caveats: Abundant beta clonotypes from cord blood bore fewer insertions; memory repertoires lacked this pattern. Researchers reported weaker excess twin sharing in beta out-of-frame sequences.

This clonotype was counted only a few times. What it recognizes is unknown. A template switching step contributed a universal primer site, while unique molecular identifiers were present in the cDNA. TCRdb reanalysed the 5' RACE reads using MiXCR and keeps one entry per CDR3 protein. This table holds approximately 600,000 distinct CDR3 sequences, about 7% found once. The same data also went into a second study, on yellow fever vaccine responses in identical twins.

The sequence was collected from a woman aged 18-35 years in good health. The sequenced sample was PBMCs.

The CDR3 DNA sequence: TGTGCCAGCTCACCTGGACGGCATAATTCACCCCTCCACTTT. Protein sequence: CASSPGRHNSPLHF. The chain links TRBV18 to TRBJ1-6; D not certain. Germline assignment: CDR1 KGHSH and CDR2 LQKENI. With 3 bases removed from V and 5 bases from J, the gap between germline ends came to 8 bases. This CDR3 region has 14 residues.